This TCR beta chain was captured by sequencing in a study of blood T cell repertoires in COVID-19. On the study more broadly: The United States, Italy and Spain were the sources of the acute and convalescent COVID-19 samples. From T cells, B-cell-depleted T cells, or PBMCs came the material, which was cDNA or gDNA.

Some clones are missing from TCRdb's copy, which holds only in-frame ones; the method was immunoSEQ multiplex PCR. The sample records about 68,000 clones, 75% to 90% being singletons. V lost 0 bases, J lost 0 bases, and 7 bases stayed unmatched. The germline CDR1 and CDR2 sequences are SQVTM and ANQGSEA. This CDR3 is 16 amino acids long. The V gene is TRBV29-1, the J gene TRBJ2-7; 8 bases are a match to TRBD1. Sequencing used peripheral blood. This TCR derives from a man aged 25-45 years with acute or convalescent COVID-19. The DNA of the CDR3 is TGCAGCGTTGAAGAAGGACAGGGTTTGGCCTCCTACGAGCAGTACTTC. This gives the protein CSVEEGQGLASYEQYF.